This T cell receptor (beta chain) was identified during a study of type 1 and type 2 diabetes patients. The PCR template was genomic DNA. A primer set of 30 forward and 13 reverse primers amplified the CDR3. Using its own MiXCR run on the multiplex PCR reads, TCRdb lists one record per CDR3 protein. The table records about 290,000 distinct CDR3 sequences, around 47% of them present only once. V was pared by 5 bases and J by 7 bases, with 14 bases between. The CDR3 consists of 13 residues. Per the germline V gene, CDR1 is SNHLY and CDR2 is FYNNEI. Each diabetic donor fulfilled classification criteria for either type 1 or type 2. Anyone with other autoimmune disease or infection in the prior four weeks was excluded.

The chain combines TRBV2 with TRBJ1-2; D possibly corresponds to TRBD1 (6 bases). Sample: peripheral blood mononuclear cells (PBMCs). The clonotype originates from a man aged 18 to 30 with type 2 diabetes. The CDR3 bases are TGTGCCAGCAGTCCGCGGGACACACCTGGCTACACCTTC. It is translated as CASSPRDTPGYTF.